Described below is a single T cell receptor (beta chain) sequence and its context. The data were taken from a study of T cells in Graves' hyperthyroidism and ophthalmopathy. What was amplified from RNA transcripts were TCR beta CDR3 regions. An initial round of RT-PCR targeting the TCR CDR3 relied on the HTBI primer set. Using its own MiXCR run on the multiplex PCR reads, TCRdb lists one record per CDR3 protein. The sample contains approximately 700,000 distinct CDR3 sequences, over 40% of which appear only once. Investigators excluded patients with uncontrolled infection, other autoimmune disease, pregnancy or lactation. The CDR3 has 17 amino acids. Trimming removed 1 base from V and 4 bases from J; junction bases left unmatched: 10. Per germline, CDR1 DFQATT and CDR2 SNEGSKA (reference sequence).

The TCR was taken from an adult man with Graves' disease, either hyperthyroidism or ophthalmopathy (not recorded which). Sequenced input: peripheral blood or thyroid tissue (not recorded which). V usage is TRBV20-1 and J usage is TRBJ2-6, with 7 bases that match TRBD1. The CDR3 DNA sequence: TGCAGTGCTAGAGTCGGAACAGGGGAGACCGGGGCCAACGTCCTGACTTTC. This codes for CSARVGTGETGANVLTF.